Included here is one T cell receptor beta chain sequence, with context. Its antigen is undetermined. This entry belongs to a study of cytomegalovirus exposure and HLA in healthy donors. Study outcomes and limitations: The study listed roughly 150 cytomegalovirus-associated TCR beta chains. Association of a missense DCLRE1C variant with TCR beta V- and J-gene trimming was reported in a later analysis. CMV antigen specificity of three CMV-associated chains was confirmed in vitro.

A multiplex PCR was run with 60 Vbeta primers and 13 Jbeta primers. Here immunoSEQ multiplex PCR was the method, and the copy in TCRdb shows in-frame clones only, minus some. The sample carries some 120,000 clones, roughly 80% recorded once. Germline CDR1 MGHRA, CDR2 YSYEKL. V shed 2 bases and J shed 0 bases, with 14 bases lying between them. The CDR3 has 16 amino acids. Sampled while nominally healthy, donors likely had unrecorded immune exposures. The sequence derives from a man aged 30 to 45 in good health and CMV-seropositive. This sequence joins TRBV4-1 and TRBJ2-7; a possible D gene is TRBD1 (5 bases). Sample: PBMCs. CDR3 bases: TGCGCCAGCAGCCAAAAGAAAGACAGACTCTCCTACGAGCAGTACTTC. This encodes CASSQKKDRLSYEQYF.